A selection of T cell receptor beta chains follows, all from one sample in a study of blood T cell repertoires in COVID-19. TCRdb's table, derived via immunoSEQ multiplex PCR, lists solely in-frame clones and lacks some. Of 23,000 or so clones listed, around 90% were seen once; the top ten hold roughly 28%. The source material was peripheral blood. Receptors originate from a woman in her sixties or seventies with active COVID-19. The CDR3 runs from the conserved cysteine through the conserved F or W. Fields, in order: J gene, V gene, clone size, D gene, CDR3 length, CDR3 protein, CDR3 DNA. The D gene is left open where the match is weak. Only part of the rows carry a size: once, few, many, or a class if the clone is expanded.

TRBJ1-6,TRBV7-9,.,.,17,CASSSPQGSSYNSPLHF,TGTGCCAGCAGCTCCCCACAGGGTAGCTCCTATAATTCACCCCTCCACTTT
TRBJ1-3,TRBV28,.,TRBD1,16,CASSARDRVYGNTIYF,TGTGCCAGCAGTGCCAGGGACAGGGTTTATGGAAACACCATATATTTT
TRBJ2-7,TRBV9,.,.,16,CASSVYAQGAAYEQYF,TGTGCCAGCAGCGTTTATGCACAAGGGGCGGCCTACGAGCAGTACTTC
TRBJ2-1,TRBV7-8,.,.,16,CASSPGAATDYNEQFF,TGTGCCAGCAGCCCAGGGGCGGCGACTGACTACAATGAGCAGTTCTTC
TRBJ1-2,TRBV12-3/TRBV12-4,once,.,13,CASSLGGVQGYTF,TGTGCCAGCAGCTTGGGAGGGGTACAAGGCTACACCTTC
TRBJ1-5,TRBV7-3,.,TRBD1,16,CASSRYAGTGNQPQHF,TGTGCCAGCAGTCGATACGCAGGGACAGGCAATCAGCCCCAGCATTTT
TRBJ2-7,TRBV15,.,.,17,CATSRDLGQRLSYEQYF,TGTGCCACCAGCAGAGACTTGGGGCAGCGACTCTCCTACGAGCAGTACTTC
TRBJ2-7,TRBV3-1/TRBV3-2,.,.,13,CASAQEGTYEQYF,TGTGCCAGCGCCCAGGAGGGAACCTACGAGCAGTACTTC
TRBJ2-1,TRBV24-1,.,TRBD1,15,CATSDPGTGDNEQFF,TGTGCCACCAGTGATCCCGGGACAGGTGACAATGAGCAGTTCTTC
TRBJ1-1,TRBV2,.,.,13,CASSVQMNTEAFF,TGTGCCAGCAGTGTACAAATGAACACTGAAGCTTTCTTT
TRBJ2-1,TRBV27,.,.,15,CASSPSPGGANEQFF,TGTGCCAGCAGCCCTAGCCCCGGGGGAGCTAATGAGCAGTTCTTC
TRBJ1-5,TRBV27,.,.,15,CASAVSWVSNQPQHF,TGTGCAAGCGCGGTGTCGTGGGTTAGCAATCAGCCCCAGCATTTT
TRBJ2-3,TRBV19,once,TRBD1,14,CATDRDGVADTQYF,TGTGCCACGGACAGGGACGGGGTGGCAGATACGCAGTATTTT